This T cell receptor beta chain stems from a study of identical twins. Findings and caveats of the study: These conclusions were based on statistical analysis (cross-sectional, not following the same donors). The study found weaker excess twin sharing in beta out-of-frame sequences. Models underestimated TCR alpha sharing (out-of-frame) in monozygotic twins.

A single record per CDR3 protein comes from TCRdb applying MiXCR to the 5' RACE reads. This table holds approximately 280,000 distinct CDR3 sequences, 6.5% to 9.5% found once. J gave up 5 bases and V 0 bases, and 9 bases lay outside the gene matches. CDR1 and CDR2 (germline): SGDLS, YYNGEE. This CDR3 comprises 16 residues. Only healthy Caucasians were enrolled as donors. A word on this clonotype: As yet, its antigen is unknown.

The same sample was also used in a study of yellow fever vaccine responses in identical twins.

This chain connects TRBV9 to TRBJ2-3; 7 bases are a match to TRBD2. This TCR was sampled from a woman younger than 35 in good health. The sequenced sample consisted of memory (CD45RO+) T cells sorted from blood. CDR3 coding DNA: TGTGCCAGCAGCGTAGGGGGGAGGGCCCCACTAGATACGCAGTATTTT. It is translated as CASSVGGRAPLDTQYF.